These 19 T cell receptor beta chains came from one sample sequenced in a study of regulatory T cells in long-lasting Graves disease. The time point denotes: newly diagnosed GD, antithyroid drugs for less than 3 months. RNA from PBMCs was the source of the TCR library. Assembly of TCR beta libraries relied on iRepertoire HTBI primers together with Arm-PCR of CDR3 regions. One entry per CDR3 protein, called by TCRdb with MiXCR from the multiplex PCR reads. The sample lists roughly 510,000 distinct CDR3 sequences, about 16% occurring once. A further study also used this sample, focusing on T cells in Graves' hyperthyroidism and ophthalmopathy.

The material was peripheral blood mononuclear cells (PBMCs), obtained at new diagnosis, from a patient treated with antithyroid drugs. The receptors were gathered from a man aged 18 to 35 with Graves disease.

As DNA, the CDR3 is TGTGCCAGCAGGGGGACAGGGGGTATGAAGACCCAGTACTTC. Protein: CASRGTGGMKTQYF. The rearrangement uses TRBV2 and TRBJ2-5; 11 bases line up with TRBD1. The ends lost 6 bases at V and 6 bases at J; junction bases unmatched: 6. CDR1 and CDR2 (germline): SNHLY, FYNNEI. CDR3 length equals 14 residues.

As to this clonotype: This may come from a read error, since a much larger clone is one base off. This rearrangement joins TRBV6-1 to TRBJ1-2; weak D call: TRBD1 (6 bases). Germline CDR1 MNHNS, CDR2 SASEGT. Between the trimmed V and J ends, which lost 4 bases and 8 bases, there was a span of 14 bases. This CDR3 region has 13 residues. This CDR3 is CASSVNRVEGYTF. The CDR3 DNA sequence: TGTGCCAGCAGTGTAAACAGGGTCGAGGGCTACACCTTC.

This clonotype was seen at least ten times. The DNA of the CDR3 is TGTGCCAGCAGCGGGGGCGTTCGGTCCGACAATGAGCAGTTCTTC. This sequence encodes CASSGGVRSDNEQFF. V gene TRBV11-2 combines with J gene TRBJ2-1; the D gene is possibly TRBD1 (6 bases). Germline V gene lookup returns CDR1 SGHAT and CDR2 FQNNGV. Trimming stripped 5 bases from V and 5 bases from J, with 16 bases between. This CDR3 comprises 15 residues.

J is TRBJ1-3 and V is TRBV5-1, with D perhaps TRBD1 (5 bases). V lost 4 bases, J lost 8 bases, and 16 bases lay in between. Germline V gene sequence: CDR1 SGHRS, CDR2 YFSETQ. The CDR3 contains 14 residues. For the CDR3, the DNA is TGCGCCAGCAGCCGTACTCAGGGAGGGGACACCATATATTTT. This translates into CASSRTQGGDTIYF. Full variable domain (missing parts from reference TRBV5-1 and TRBJ1-3): KAGVTQTPRYLIKTRGQQVTLSCSPISGHRSVSWYQQTPGQGLQFLFEYFSETQRNKGNFPGRFSGRQFSNSRSEMNVSTLELGDSALYLCASSRTQGGDTIYFGEGSWLTVV.

This clonotype was detected only a few times. The CDR3 region has the DNA TGCAGCGTCCGGGACATCACTGAAGCTTTCTTT. It codes for CSVRDITEAFF. The chain links TRBV29-1 to TRBJ1-1; D is possibly TRBD1 (6 bases). CDR3 length: 11 amino acids. CDR1 is SQVTM and CDR2 is ANQGSEA in the germline V gene. The V end was cut by 6 bases, the J end by 4 bases, with 9 bases between.

This clonotype was found many times. The CDR3, as DNA: TGCGCCAGCAGCTTGGTCTCACGGGCAGAAGGATCCTACGAGCAGTACTTC. Translation: CASSLVSRAEGSYEQYF. The chain is built from TRBV5-1 and TRBJ2-7; D not resolved. The V gene's germline CDR1 is SGHRS and CDR2 YFSETQ. V was clipped by 0 bases and J by 1 base, with 17 bases between them. CDR3 length equals 17 residues.

CDR3 in DNA: TGTGCCAGCAGTTACGGATGGGGCGGAAATGACAATGAGCAGTTCTTC. Encoded protein: CASSYGWGGNDNEQFF. The chain combines TRBV6-9 with TRBJ2-1, with D tentatively TRBD1 (5 bases). The V gene's germline CDR1 is MNHGY and CDR2 SVAAGI. The V gene lost 3 bases and the J gene lost 5 bases, with 17 bases spanning the gap. There are 16 residues in the CDR3.

V usage is TRBV30 and J usage is TRBJ2-7, with D tentatively TRBD1 (6 bases). This CDR3 has 13 residues. V lost 0 bases to trimming and J lost 5 bases, with 11 bases between them. Germline V gene sequence: CDR1 GTSNPN, CDR2 SVGIG (reference sequence). CDR3 bases: TGTGCCTGGAGTGTGCAAGGGGGACACGAGCAGTACTTC. This encodes CAWSVQGGHEQYF.

A few counts support this clonotype. The chain has TRBV10-3 and TRBJ1-1; D is unclear. The CDR3 loop spans 13 amino acids. With 3 bases removed from V and 1 base from J, the gap between germline ends came to 6 bases. From germline, CDR1 is ENHRY and CDR2 SYGVKD. The CDR3 reads CAISEGQNTEAFF. Here the CDR3 DNA reads TGTGCCATCAGTGAAGGCCAGAACACTGAAGCTTTCTTT.

V and J are TRBV30 and TRBJ1-6; TRBD1 might be the D (5 bases). The CDR3 runs 20 residues. V lost 3 bases and J 0 bases, leaving 24 bases between the germline ends. CDR1 GTSNPN and CDR2 SVGIG come from the germline V gene (reference sequence). The CDR3 sequence: CAWRPYSKGVTSSYNSPLHF. In DNA, the CDR3 is TGTGCCTGGAGACCTTACTCAAAAGGGGTCACGAGCTCCTATAATTCACCCCTCCACTTT.

Many counts were recorded for this clonotype. The chain is built from TRBV27 and TRBJ2-7; D gene unclear. This CDR3 has 12 residues. CDR1 is MNHEY and CDR2 is SMNVEV in the germline V gene (reference sequence). The germline V and J ends were trimmed by 3 bases and 4 bases, with 7 bases remaining between them. CDR3 in amino acids: CASSFKGYEQYF. CDR3 coding DNA: TGTGCCAGCAGTTTCAAGGGTTACGAGCAGTACTTC.

This chain links TRBV30 with TRBJ2-7; D call uncertain. Germline V gene data show CDR1 as GTSNPN and CDR2 as SVGIG (reference sequence). The CDR3 covers 14 residues. Trimming shortened V by 0 bases and J by 1 base, and 10 bases separated the two germline ends. The CDR3 DNA reads TGTGCCTGGAGTGTTACCGTGAAGTCCTACGAGCAGTACTTC. Translation: CAWSVTVKSYEQYF. Complete variable domain (other parts from reference TRBV30 and TRBJ2-7): SQTIHQWPATLVQPVGSPLSLECTVEGTSNPNLYWYRQAAGRGLQLLFYSVGIGQISSEVPQNLSASRPQDRQFILSSKKLLLSDSGFYLCAWSVTVKSYEQYFGPGTRLTVT.

This clonotype was detected many times. The rearrangement links TRBV28 to TRBJ2-7; TRBD1 aligns across 11 bases. The germline CDR1 and CDR2 sequences are MDHEN and SYDVKM. CDR3 size: 14 residues. Losses at the gene ends were 6 bases for V and 0 bases for J; bases not matched to a gene: 1. The CDR3 DNA is TGTGCCAGCAGGGGACAGGGGGGCTCCTACGAGCAGTACTTC. Its translation: CASRGQGGSYEQYF.

In its sample, this clonotype was seen many times. The chain combines TRBV27 with TRBJ2-2; 9 bases are shared with TRBD2. Per the germline V gene, CDR1 is MNHEY and CDR2 is SMNVEV (reference sequence). V was clipped by 3 bases and J by 7 bases; unmatched bases: 6. The CDR3 extends over 15 amino acids. This CDR3 is CASSFLAGAGGELFF. CDR3 DNA: TGTGCCAGCAGTTTCTTAGCGGGAGCGGGCGGGGAGCTGTTTTTT.

This chain uses TRBV30 with TRBJ1-2; possibly TRBD1 for D (6 bases). This CDR3 spans 13 amino acids. Germline V gene sequence: CDR1 GTSNPN, CDR2 SVGIG (reference sequence). V dropped 4 bases and J dropped 7 bases, with 16 bases sitting between them. CDR3 sequence reads: CAWIRTGMGGYTF. The CDR3 bases are TGTGCCTGGATCCGAACAGGGATGGGTGGCTACACCTTC. Complete variable domain (other parts from reference TRBV30 and TRBJ1-2): SQTIHQWPATLVQPVGSPLSLECTVEGTSNPNLYWYRQAAGRGLQLLFYSVGIGQISSEVPQNLSASRPQDRQFILSSKKLLLSDSGFYLCAWIRTGMGGYTFGSGTRLTVV.

The J gene is TRBJ1-1, the V gene TRBV9; no firm D call. The CDR3 has 12 amino acids. Germline CDR1 reads SGDLS; CDR2 reads YYNGEE. Trimming took off 4 bases at V and 4 bases at J, with 8 bases between the two ends. This chain's CDR3 is CASSSSSTEAFF. CDR3 nucleotide sequence: TGTGCCAGCAGCTCAAGTAGCACTGAAGCTTTCTTT.

This clonotype showed up just a few times. The V and J genes are TRBV11-2 and TRBJ2-3; no firm D call. With 0 bases removed from V and 3 bases from J, the gap between germline ends came to 16 bases. The germline gives CDR1 SGHAT, CDR2 FQNNGV. The CDR3 contains 17 residues. Here the CDR3 DNA reads TGTGCCAGCAGCTTAGATTGGCTAAGCGCCCGTACAGATACGCAGTATTTT. Its translation: CASSLDWLSARTDTQYF.

The gene calls are TRBV6-5 and TRBJ2-7; 8 positions agree with TRBD1. Trimming cost V 2 bases and J 4 bases; bases outside gene matches: 4. The CDR3 has 14 residues. Germline lookup yields CDR1 MNHEY and CDR2 SVGAGI. The CDR3 nucleotides read TGTGCCAGCAGTTACACAGACAGGGGATACGAGCAGTACTTC. This gives the protein CASSYTDRGYEQYF.

In its sample, this clonotype was seen many times. V and J are TRBV2 and TRBJ2-7, with D hard to call. V gave up 4 bases and J gave up 7 bases, with 8 bases separating them. Per the germline V gene, CDR1 is SNHLY and CDR2 is FYNNEI. This CDR3 has 11 residues. The CDR3 bases are TGTGCCAGCAGTGGGACGCGTGAGCAGTACTTC. Its translation is CASSGTREQYF.